This TCR beta chain is from a study of a mutant IDH1 vaccine in newly diagnosed glioma. On the study more broadly: Vaccination began 4-6 weeks post radiotherapy alone, or with temozolomide cycles. It was radiotherapy, temozolomide, or both that patients received previously, with most receiving both. The treated group averaged 40.4 years old and was 62.5% male, roughly 38% female.

Sequencing was performed with immunoSEQ multiplex PCR; in TCRdb, only in-frame clones are kept and a portion is missing. The profile shows tens of thousands of clones, about 89% of them singletons. The V end was cut by 3 bases, the J end by 5 bases, with 17 bases between. The CDR3 contains 15 residues. Germline CDR1 LNHDA, CDR2 SQIVND (reference sequence). A remark on this clone: The antigen is unknown.

The time point here: week 5, during vaccination. Vaccination comprised doses that each held 300 ug of mutant IDH1 20-mer peptide, plus topical imiquimod. Specimen: PBMCs, collected from a glioma patient whose treatment included an IDH1 peptide vaccine. The TCR comes from a man between 18 and 35 years old with glioma. The chain combines TRBV19 with TRBJ2-7; weak D call: TRBD1 (6 bases). CDR3 amino acids: CASSIPSDSSNEQYF. The CDR3 DNA is TGTGCCAGTAGTATTCCCTCGGACAGTAGCAACGAGCAGTACTTC.